Presented here are 10 T cell receptor beta chains from one specimen sequenced in a study of beta chain features in type 1 diabetes. Of the isolated RNA, all was reverse transcribed, and so the sequenced material was expressed TCRB transcripts. The method was immunoSEQ multiplex PCR; TCRdb's version includes in-frame clones alone and lacks a portion of them. The sample holds 35,000 to 50,000 clones, roughly 45% seen once. The sample taken for sequencing was stem cell memory CD4+ T cells from blood. The source of these receptors is a woman aged 25 to 39 in good health.

This clone occurred once. The rearrangement joins TRBV7-2 to TRBJ2-2, with a tentative D call TRBD1 (6 bases). Per the germline V gene, CDR1 is SGHTA and CDR2 is FQGNSA. The V and J ends lost 4 bases and 7 bases respectively, with 19 bases between them. The CDR3 runs to 16 residues. In DNA, the CDR3 is TGTGCCAGCAGCTCCCTCTACAGGGACGGCATCGGGGAGCTGTTTTTT. This sequence encodes CASSSLYRDGIGELFF.

The chain links TRBV5-1 to TRBJ2-4; TRBD1 agrees at 10 bases. In germline, CDR1 is SGHRS, CDR2 YFSETQ. With 4 bases clipped from V and 7 bases from J, the junction kept 8 bases outside the gene matches. CDR3 length: 15 amino acids. CDR3 in DNA: TGCGCCAGCAGCATAGCCGGGACAGGGGCGAACATTCAGTACTTC. The encoded protein is CASSIAGTGANIQYF.

This chain uses TRBV28 with TRBJ2-1, with D maybe TRBD1 (6 bases). The CDR3 totals 15 residues. Trimming took off 8 bases at V and 2 bases at J, with 16 bases between the two ends. CDR1 MDHEN and CDR2 SYDVKM come from the germline V gene. As DNA, the CDR3 is TGTGCCAGCGCAATCGGCAGGGGTACCTACAATGAGCAGTTCTTC. Its protein is CASAIGRGTYNEQFF.

This chain uses TRBV28 with TRBJ2-5, with D unresolved. The DNA end is more similar to TRBJ2-7, so the J call may be wrong. Germline CDR1 MDHEN, CDR2 SYDVKM. The CDR3 totals 11 residues. As DNA, the CDR3 is TGTGCCAGCAGCCTTAAATCCGAGCAGTACTTC. It yields the protein CASSLKSEQYF.

CDR3 sequence reads: CASSFAGNSYQPQHF. The CDR3 DNA is TGTGCCAGCAGTTTTGCGGGGAACTCCTATCAGCCCCAGCATTTT. V is TRBV28 and J is TRBJ1-5; D gene ambiguous. This CDR3 has 15 amino acids. The germline V gene has CDR1 MDHEN and CDR2 SYDVKM. V was trimmed by 3 bases and J by 5 bases, leaving 14 bases between them. The variable domain in full, with the rest retrieved from reference TRBV28 and TRBJ1-5, is DVKVTQSSRYLVKRTGEKVFLECVQDMDHENMFWYRQDPGLGLRLIYFSYDVKMKEKGDIPEGYSVSREKKERFSLILESASTNQTSMYLCASSFAGNSYQPQHFGDGTRLSIL.

The chain combines TRBV28 with TRBJ2-3; TRBD2 agrees at 15 bases. Germline values: CDR1 MDHEN, CDR2 SYDVKM. V was pared by 4 bases and J by 6 bases, with 8 bases of the junction left unmatched. The CDR3 is 17 residues long. The CDR3 sequence: CASSSAGLAGGKDTQYF. The CDR3 DNA sequence: TGTGCCAGCAGTTCCGCGGGACTAGCGGGAGGAAAGGATACGCAGTATTTT.

This clone was detected ten times or more. V and J are TRBV30 and TRBJ2-4; 9 positions match TRBD1. The CDR3 runs to 14 residues. Trimming removed 3 bases from V and 7 bases from J; junction bases left unmatched: 7. The germline CDR1 and CDR2 sequences are GTSNPN and SVGIG (reference sequence). For the CDR3, the DNA is TGTGCCTGGAGCACAGGACAGGGGAAGAACATTCAGTACTTC. Translated, it gives CAWSTGQGKNIQYF.

This clone came up a few times. The V call is TRBV9, the J call TRBJ2-7, with a tentative D call TRBD2 (5 bases). The CDR3 runs to 13 residues. CDR1 is SGDLS, CDR2 YYNGEE, per germline. Trimming removed 0 bases from V and 6 bases from J, with 10 bases in between. CDR3 residues: CASSVGTAGEQYF. In DNA, the CDR3 is TGTGCCAGCAGCGTAGGAACTGCGGGCGAGCAGTACTTC.

This clone was seen only a few times. The chain employs TRBV28 and TRBJ1-1; D uncertain. The germline V and J ends were trimmed by 6 bases and 6 bases, with 11 bases remaining between them. This CDR3 has 12 amino acids. Germline CDR1 MDHEN, CDR2 SYDVKM. The CDR3 reads CASRPRRSEAFF. In DNA form, the CDR3 reads TGTGCCAGCAGACCCAGGCGTTCTGAAGCTTTCTTT.

The chain is built from TRBV4-2 and TRBJ2-1; TRBD1 agrees at 7 bases. V was clipped by 3 bases and J by 3 bases; unmatched bases: 14. The length of the CDR3 is 18 residues. Germline CDR1 LGHNA, CDR2 YNFKEQ. The CDR3, as DNA: TGTGCCAGCAGCCAGCGATCACAGGGGAGATTCGGCTACAATGAGCAGTTCTTC. This translates into CASSQRSQGRFGYNEQFF.